Presented here are 27 T cell receptor beta chains from one specimen sequenced in a study of cytomegalovirus exposure and HLA in healthy donors. The PCR made use of 60 Vbeta and 13 Jbeta primers. Using immunoSEQ multiplex PCR, the repertoire was profiled, and TCRdb retains in-frame clones only, with some absent. The profile shows some 140,000 clones, around 80% of them singletons. Sequenced sample: PBMCs. The receptors here all came from a male donor in good health and CMV-seropositive.

This clone was seen only a few times. This chain joins TRBV6-1 and TRBJ1-5; D might be TRBD1 (5 bases). The germline V and J ends were trimmed by 4 bases and 10 bases, with 20 bases remaining between them. Germline V lookup: CDR1 MNHNS, CDR2 SASEGT. This CDR3 comprises 15 residues. The CDR3 nucleotides read TGTGCCAGCAGTGGCTTGACAAGGGGTAATCGACCCCAGCATTTT. It translates to CASSGLTRGNRPQHF.

A single count supports this clone. V and J are TRBV11-2 and TRBJ2-5, with 10 bases fitting TRBD2. Losses at the gene ends were 1 base for V and 4 bases for J; bases not matched to a gene: 3. The CDR3 totals 15 residues. From germline, CDR1 is SGHAT and CDR2 FQNNGV. The CDR3 coding sequence is TGTGCCAGCAGCTTAGCAAAGCGGGGGGGAGAGACCCAGTACTTC. Translating it yields CASSLAKRGGETQYF.

V gene TRBV6-5 combines with J gene TRBJ2-7, with 11 bases lining up with TRBD2. The CDR3 spans 15 residues. V lost 2 bases to trimming and J lost 3 bases; unmatched junction nucleotides: 3. Germline CDR1 and CDR2: MNHEY and SVGAGI. CDR3 amino acids: CASSYGTSGDYEQYF. The CDR3 region has the DNA TGTGCCAGCAGTTACGGGACTAGCGGCGACTACGAGCAGTACTTC.

In DNA form, the CDR3 reads TGTGCCAGCAGCTCACACGGGAGGGGGAGCTCCTACAATGAGCAGTTCTTC. Amino acid sequence: CASSSHGRGSSYNEQFF. V gene TRBV7-3 combines with J gene TRBJ2-1; 8 positions match TRBD2. The V and J ends lost 4 bases and 0 bases, in that order; junction bases with no gene match: 8. Germline CDR1 reads SGHTA; CDR2 reads FQGTGA. The CDR3 length is 17 residues.

V usage is TRBV19 and J usage is TRBJ2-1; maybe TRBD2 (6 bases). This CDR3 is 15 amino acids long. Germline V gene data show CDR1 as LNHDA and CDR2 as SQIVND (reference sequence). V was cut by 7 bases and J by 5 bases, with 18 bases left in between. CDR3 sequence (DNA): TGTGCCAGTACTCCCGGACTACCTACCAACAATGAGCAGTTCTTC. Encoded protein: CASTPGLPTNNEQFF.

The chain is built from TRBV7-8 and TRBJ1-5; 7 bases are shared with TRBD1. The CDR3 length is 15 residues. The germline gives CDR1 SGHVS, CDR2 FQNEAQ. V lost 5 bases, J lost 4 bases, and 8 bases stayed unmatched. CDR3 sequence (DNA): TGTGCCAGCAGCCCCCACCGGGACAGAAATCAGCCCCAGCATTTT. Translated, it gives CASSPHRDRNQPQHF.

The V call is TRBV4-1, the J call TRBJ1-1; D is undetermined. The germline CDR1 and CDR2 sequences are MGHRA and YSYEKL. This CDR3 has 13 amino acids. V lost 6 bases, J lost 2 bases, and 10 bases lay in between. The CDR3 DNA sequence: TGCGCCAGCAGACAAAGAGGTAACACTGAAGCTTTCTTT. It codes for CASRQRGNTEAFF.

The chain combines TRBV29-1 with TRBJ2-3; D perhaps matches TRBD2 (5 bases). Germline CDR1 is SQVTM and CDR2 is ANQGSEA. Trimming took off 7 bases at V and 3 bases at J, with 14 bases between the two ends. The CDR3 is 13 amino acids. CDR3 coding DNA: TGCAGCGGACGGACGCGACTAACAGATACGCAGTATTTT. As protein: CSGRTRLTDTQYF.

The V gene is TRBV14, the J gene TRBJ2-1; TRBD2 matches 8 bases. The CDR3 consists of 14 residues. J lost 2 bases, V lost 4 bases, and 1 base had no gene match. From germline, CDR1 is SGHDN and CDR2 FVKESK. The DNA for the CDR3 is TGTGCCAGCAGCCGGACTAGCCCCTACAATGAGCAGTTCTTC. Translation: CASSRTSPYNEQFF.

This chain connects TRBV5-4 to TRBJ2-2, with 11 bases fitting TRBD1. The CDR3 is made up of 16 amino acids. The J segment lost 7 bases and the V segment lost 0 bases, leaving 5 bases of the junction unmatched. The germline V gene has CDR1 SGHNT and CDR2 YYREEE (reference sequence). The CDR3 here is CASSLGGQGAVGELFF. Written as DNA, the CDR3 is TGTGCCAGCAGCTTGGGTGGACAGGGGGCGGTCGGGGAGCTGTTTTTT.

The chain carries TRBV5-1 and TRBJ2-3, with D hard to call. The CDR3 extends over 13 amino acids. The V end lost 2 bases, the J end lost 2 bases, and 6 bases lay between the germline ends. Germline assignment: CDR1 SGHRS and CDR2 YFSETQ. CDR3 in amino acids: CASSFRVTDTQYF. CDR3 DNA: TGCGCCAGCAGCTTTCGCGTCACAGATACGCAGTATTTT.

The chain combines TRBV6-1 with TRBJ1-2, with 7 bases identical to TRBD1. This CDR3 comprises 14 residues. Germline values: CDR1 MNHNS, CDR2 SASEGT. J lost 8 bases, V lost 0 bases, and 6 bases had no gene match. CDR3 DNA sequence: TGTGCCAGCAGTGAAGCGTTACAGGGGTTGGGCTACACCTTC. Residues: CASSEALQGLGYTF.

The rearrangement joins TRBV5-1 to TRBJ2-5; 8 nucleotides match TRBD1. TRBJ2-7 explains the end of the DNA better; the J call may be wrong. This CDR3 is 13 amino acids long. CDR1 and CDR2 (germline): SGHRS, YFSETQ. The CDR3 loop is CASSSGQGNEQYF. The CDR3 coding sequence is TGCGCCAGCAGCTCCGGACAGGGAAACGAGCAGTACTTC.

Worth noting for this clone: The junction shows a germline mismatch at one end, possibly a read error. V gene TRBV7-3 combines with J gene TRBJ2-1, with 9 bases identical to TRBD1. The germline CDR1 and CDR2 sequences are SGHTA and FQGTGA. The CDR3 loop spans 15 amino acids. The CDR3 DNA sequence: TGTTCCAGCAGCTTAGGGACAGGGATCCACAATGAGCAGTTCTTC. This encodes CSSSLGTGIHNEQFF.

V gene TRBV5-4 combines with J gene TRBJ2-7; 10 bases are shared with TRBD1. This CDR3 spans 15 amino acids. Trimming took 4 bases from V and 2 from J; bases not matched to a gene: 6. The V gene's germline CDR1 is SGHNT and CDR2 YYREEE (reference sequence). DNA of the CDR3: TGTGCCAGCAGCGCAGGACAGGGGGAGGCCTACGAGCAGTACTTC. This encodes CASSAGQGEAYEQYF. The variable domain in full, with the rest retrieved from reference TRBV5-4 and TRBJ2-7, is ETGVTQSPTHLIKTRGQQVTLRCSSQSGHNTVSWYQQALGQGPQFIFQYYREEENGRGNFPPRFSGLQFPNYSSELNVNALELDDSALYLCASSAGQGEAYEQYFGPGTRLTVT.

This clone was observed a few times. This rearrangement joins TRBV9 to TRBJ2-2; tentatively, D is TRBD1 (5 bases). This CDR3 has 16 amino acids. V lost 0 bases and J lost 1, with 10 bases in between. CDR1 and CDR2 (germline): SGDLS, YYNGEE. The CDR3 loop is CASSVGPQGNTGELFF. As DNA, the CDR3 is TGTGCCAGCAGCGTAGGTCCCCAGGGGAACACCGGGGAGCTGTTTTTT.

J is TRBJ2-1 and V is TRBV6-5, with a weak D call TRBD2 (7 bases). Germline-derived CDR1 and CDR2 are MNHEY and SVGAGI. The CDR3 is 15 residues long. Trimming took 0 bases from V and 5 from J, leaving 11 bases between them. The CDR3 protein is CASSYSGGPHNEQFF. The DNA of the CDR3 is TGTGCCAGCAGTTACTCGGGGGGGCCCCACAATGAGCAGTTCTTC.

This clone was picked up a small number of times. V is TRBV29-1 and J is TRBJ2-1, with TRBD2 matching 7 bases. Trimming cost V 3 bases and J 7 bases; bases outside gene matches: 9. Germline CDR1 is SQVTM and CDR2 is ANQGSEA. The CDR3 is 14 amino acids. DNA for the CDR3: TGCAGCGTTGACGAAGGAAACGGGGGGAATGAGCAGTTCTTC. Its translation: CSVDEGNGGNEQFF.

J is TRBJ1-3 and V is TRBV6-5; D gene unclear. Deletions cut 6 bases from V and 4 bases from J, with 16 bases between. The CDR3 spans 15 residues. The V gene's germline CDR1 is MNHEY and CDR2 SVGAGI. The chain's CDR3 is CASRRGERAGNTIYF. CDR3 bases: TGTGCCAGCAGACGCGGGGAGAGAGCGGGAAACACCATATATTTT.

A single count supports this clone. J is TRBJ1-4 and V is TRBV2; perhaps TRBD1 as D (5 bases). The CDR3 length is 14 residues. The germline gives CDR1 SNHLY, CDR2 FYNNEI. V was cut by 2 bases and J by 7 bases, with 11 bases left in between. CDR3 nucleotide sequence: TGTGCCAGCAGTGAACAAGGGGTGGCTGAAAAACTGTTTTTT. It encodes CASSEQGVAEKLFF.

The V gene is TRBV6-6, the J gene TRBJ2-5; 8 bases line up with TRBD2. V was pared by 2 bases and J by 4 bases, with 6 bases of the junction left unmatched. This CDR3 region has 15 residues. The germline gives CDR1 MNHNY, CDR2 SVGAGI (reference sequence). CDR3 residues: CASSYAGGGGETQYF. The CDR3 DNA follows: TGTGCCAGCAGTTACGCGGGGGGTGGCGGAGAGACCCAGTACTTC.

CDR3 loop: CASSRDDWSTEAFF. CDR3 DNA sequence: TGTGCCAGCAGCAGAGATGATTGGAGCACTGAAGCTTTCTTT. The genes are TRBV6-5 and TRBJ1-1; D is ambiguous. The CDR3 spans 14 residues. From germline, CDR1 is MNHEY and CDR2 SVGAGI. Trimming pared 6 bases from V and 4 bases from J, leaving 15 bases between.

V usage is TRBV13 and J usage is TRBJ1-2; D might be TRBD1 (5 bases). The CDR3 has 14 amino acids. Germline CDR1 PRHDT, CDR2 FYEKMQ (reference sequence). V lost 6 bases and J 6 bases, leaving 17 bases between the germline ends. The CDR3 loop reads CASRSSGGEHGYTF. In nucleotides, the CDR3 is TGTGCCAGCAGATCATCGGGAGGGGAACATGGCTACACCTTC. Supplemented by reference TRBV13 and TRBJ1-2, the full variable domain reads AAGVIQSPRHLIKEKRETATLKCYPIPRHDTVYWYQQGPGQDPQFLISFYEKMQSDKGSIPDRFSAQQFSDYHSELNMSSLELGDSALYFCASRSSGGEHGYTFGSGTRLTVV.

The genes are TRBV28 and TRBJ2-1; 7 positions match TRBD1. This CDR3 region has 12 residues. Germline trimming cut 4 bases from V and 10 bases from J; bases unmatched to any gene: 4. Looked up from germline, CDR1 is MDHEN and CDR2 is SYDVKM. The CDR3 here is CASSSQGTEQFF. The DNA for the CDR3 is TGTGCCAGCAGTTCACAGGGGACCGAGCAGTTCTTC. The variable domain in full, completed from reference TRBV28 and TRBJ2-1, reads DVKVTQSSRYLVKRTGEKVFLECVQDMDHENMFWYRQDPGLGLRLIYFSYDVKMKEKGDIPEGYSVSREKKERFSLILESASTNQTSMYLCASSSQGTEQFFGPGTRLTVL.

This clone was seen a handful of times. The rearrangement joins TRBV19 to TRBJ2-7; the D gene is possibly TRBD2 (6 bases). The germline gives CDR1 LNHDA, CDR2 SQIVND (reference sequence). V lost 5 bases and J 2 bases, leaving 10 bases between the germline ends. The CDR3 sequence is 13 residues long. CDR3 protein: CASSYGGTYEQYF. For the CDR3, the DNA is TGTGCCAGTAGTTACGGAGGGACCTACGAGCAGTACTTC.

The genes are TRBV18 and TRBJ1-2; 7 bases line up with TRBD1. V lost 3 bases, J lost 1 base, and 2 bases stayed unmatched. CDR1 and CDR2 from the germline V gene are KGHSH and LQKENI. The CDR3 is made up of 14 amino acids. CDR3: CASSPGTDNYGYTF. DNA of the CDR3: TGTGCCAGCTCACCCGGGACAGATAACTATGGCTACACCTTC.

This clone was detected only once. The chain carries TRBV12-2 and TRBJ1-5; no DNA check was done on the table's D call, TRBD1. TRBV12-2 is a recognized pseudogene. This CDR3 is built from 18 residues. The chain's CDR3 is CASRLGDRGRVSNQPQHF. The CDR3 bases are TGTGCAAGTCGCTTAGGCGACAGGGGGCGGGTGAGCAATCAGCCCCAGCATTTT.